This TCR beta chain appears in the sequencing data of a study of cytomegalovirus exposure and HLA in healthy donors. Study results and caveats: TCR beta chains numbering roughly 150 were designated cytomegalovirus-associated. Most observed TCR sequences were rare, whereas some public TCRs were detected in many donors.

The germline V gene encodes CDR1 SQVTM and CDR2 ANQGSEA. With 4 bases clipped from V and 3 bases from J, the junction kept 6 bases outside the gene matches. The CDR3 is made up of 14 amino acids. Clones were sequenced by immunoSEQ multiplex PCR, and TCRdb holds only the in-frame ones, with some missing. The table lists 52,000 or so clones, 89% of them singletons, with 15% in the top ten. The donors were part of the roughly 120-subject validation cohort, which stood apart from the roughly 730-subject first cohort. Points on this clone: Its target is unknown.

Sequences were obtained from PBMCs. The chain employs TRBV29-1 and TRBJ2-7; 10 positions agree with TRBD1. The receptor comes from a woman between 18 and 29 years old in good health and CMV-seronegative. Here the CDR3 DNA reads TGCAGCGTTGTAGTGACAGGGGGCTTCTACGAGCAGTACTTC. This codes for CSVVVTGGFYEQYF.